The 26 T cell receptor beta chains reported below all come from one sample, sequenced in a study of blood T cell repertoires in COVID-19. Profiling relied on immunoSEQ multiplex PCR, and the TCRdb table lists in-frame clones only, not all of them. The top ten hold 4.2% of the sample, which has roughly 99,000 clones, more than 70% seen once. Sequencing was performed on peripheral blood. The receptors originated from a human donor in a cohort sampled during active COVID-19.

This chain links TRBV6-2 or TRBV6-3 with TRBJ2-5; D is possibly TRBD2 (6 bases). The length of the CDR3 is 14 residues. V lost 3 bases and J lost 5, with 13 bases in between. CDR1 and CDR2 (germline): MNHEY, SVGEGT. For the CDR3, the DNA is TGTGCCAGCAGTTATAGCGGCCCCCGGGAGACCCAGTACTTC. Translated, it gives CASSYSGPRETQYF.

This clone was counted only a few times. CDR3 DNA: TGTGCCAGCAGTCCCCGGACAGTAGCCAAAAACATTCAGTACTTC. Its protein is CASSPRTVAKNIQYF. V usage is TRBV27 and J usage is TRBJ2-4; D might be TRBD1 (6 bases). This CDR3 is built from 15 residues. The germline gives CDR1 MNHEY, CDR2 SMNVEV (reference sequence). V was trimmed by 5 bases and J by 0 bases, leaving 11 bases between them.

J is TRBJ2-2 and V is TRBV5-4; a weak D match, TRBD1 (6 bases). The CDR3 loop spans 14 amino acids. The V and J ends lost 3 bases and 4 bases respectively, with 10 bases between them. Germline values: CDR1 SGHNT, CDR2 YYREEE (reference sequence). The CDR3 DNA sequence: TGTGCCAGCAGCTCCGGGACAATCACCGGGGAGCTGTTTTTT. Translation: CASSSGTITGELFF.

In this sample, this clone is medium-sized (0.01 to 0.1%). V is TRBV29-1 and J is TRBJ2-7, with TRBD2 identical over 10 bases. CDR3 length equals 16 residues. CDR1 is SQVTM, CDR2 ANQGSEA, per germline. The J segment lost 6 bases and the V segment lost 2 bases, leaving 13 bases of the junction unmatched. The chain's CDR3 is CSVETGLAGEVGEQYF. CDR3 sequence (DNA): TGCAGCGTTGAAACCGGGCTAGCGGGAGAAGTCGGCGAGCAGTACTTC.

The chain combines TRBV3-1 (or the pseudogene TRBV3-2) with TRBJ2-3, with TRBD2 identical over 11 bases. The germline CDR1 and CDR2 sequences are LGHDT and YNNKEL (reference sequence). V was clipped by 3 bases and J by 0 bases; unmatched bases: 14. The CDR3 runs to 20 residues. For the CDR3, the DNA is TGTGCCAGCAGCCACCTCGCCGGTGGAATAGCGGGAGGGAGCACAGATACGCAGTATTTT. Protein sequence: CASSHLAGGIAGGSTDTQYF.

The CDR3 DNA reads TGTGCCAGCAGTTACTCGAGGGGGGGGCGCGGCAATCAGCCCCAGCATTTT. This gives the protein CASSYSRGGRGNQPQHF. The chain is built from TRBV6-2 or TRBV6-3 and TRBJ1-5, with D maybe TRBD1 (6 bases). Trimming left V 0 bases short and J 2 bases short, with 14 bases between. CDR1 and CDR2 (germline): MNHEY, SVGEGT. The CDR3 runs 17 residues.

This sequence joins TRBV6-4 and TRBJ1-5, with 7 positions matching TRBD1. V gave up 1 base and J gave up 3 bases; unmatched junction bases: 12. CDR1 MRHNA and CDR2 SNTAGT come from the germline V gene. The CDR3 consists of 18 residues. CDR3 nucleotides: TGTGCCAGCAGTGACTTCGAGAGGGGCAGGGGGGTCAATCAGCCCCAGCATTTT. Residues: CASSDFERGRGVNQPQHF.

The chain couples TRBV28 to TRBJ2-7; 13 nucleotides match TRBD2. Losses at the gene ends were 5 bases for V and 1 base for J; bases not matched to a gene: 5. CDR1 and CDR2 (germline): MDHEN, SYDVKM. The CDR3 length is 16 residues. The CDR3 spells CASSEGTSGTSYEQYV. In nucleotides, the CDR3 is TGTGCCAGCAGTGAGGGGACTAGCGGGACTTCCTACGAGCAGTACGTC.

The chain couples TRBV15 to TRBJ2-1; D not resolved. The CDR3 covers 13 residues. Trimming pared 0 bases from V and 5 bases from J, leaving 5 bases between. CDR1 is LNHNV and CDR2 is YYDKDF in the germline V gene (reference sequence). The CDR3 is CATSRDPDNEQFF. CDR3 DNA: TGTGCCACCAGCAGAGATCCGGACAATGAGCAGTTCTTC.

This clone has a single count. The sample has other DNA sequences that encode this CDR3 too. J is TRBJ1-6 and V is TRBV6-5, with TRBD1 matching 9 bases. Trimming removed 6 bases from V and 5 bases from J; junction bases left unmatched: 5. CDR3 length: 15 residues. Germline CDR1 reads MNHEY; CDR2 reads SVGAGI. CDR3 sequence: CASRSGQGDNSPLHF. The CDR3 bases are TGTGCCAGCAGGTCGGGACAGGGAGATAATTCACCCCTCCACTTT.

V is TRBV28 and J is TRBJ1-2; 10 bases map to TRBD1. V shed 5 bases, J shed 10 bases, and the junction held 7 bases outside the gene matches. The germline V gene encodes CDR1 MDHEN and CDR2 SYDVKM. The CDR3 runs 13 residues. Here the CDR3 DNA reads TGTGCCAGCAGTACCGGGACAGGGGTTGACTACACCTTC. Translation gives CASSTGTGVDYTF.

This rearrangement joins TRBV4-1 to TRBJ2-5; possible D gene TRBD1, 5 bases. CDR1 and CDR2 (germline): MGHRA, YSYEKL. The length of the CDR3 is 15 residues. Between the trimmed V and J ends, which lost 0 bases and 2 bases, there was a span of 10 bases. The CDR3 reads CASSQDGHRQETQYF. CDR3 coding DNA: TGCGCCAGCAGCCAAGATGGACACAGACAAGAGACCCAGTACTTC.

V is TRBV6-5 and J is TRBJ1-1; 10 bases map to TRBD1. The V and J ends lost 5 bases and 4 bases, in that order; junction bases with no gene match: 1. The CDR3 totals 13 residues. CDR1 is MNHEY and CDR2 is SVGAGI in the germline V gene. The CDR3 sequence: CASSRTGGTEAFF. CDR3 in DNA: TGTGCCAGCAGTAGGACAGGGGGCACTGAAGCTTTCTTT.

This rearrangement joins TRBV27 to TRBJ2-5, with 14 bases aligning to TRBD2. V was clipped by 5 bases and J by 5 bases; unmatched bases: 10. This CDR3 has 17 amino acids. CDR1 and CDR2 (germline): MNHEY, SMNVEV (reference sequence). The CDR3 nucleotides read TGTGCCAGCAGTACCCGACTAGCGGGAGGGCCTCGGGAGACCCAGTACTTC. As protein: CASSTRLAGGPRETQYF.

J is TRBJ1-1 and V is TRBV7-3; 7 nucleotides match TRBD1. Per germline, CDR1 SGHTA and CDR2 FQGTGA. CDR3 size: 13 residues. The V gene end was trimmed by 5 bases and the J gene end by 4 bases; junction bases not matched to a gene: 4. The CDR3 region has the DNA TGTGCCAGCAGCGCGACAGGGTCCACTGAAGCTTTCTTT. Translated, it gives CASSATGSTEAFF. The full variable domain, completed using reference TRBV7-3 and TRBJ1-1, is GAGVSQTPSNKVTEKGKYVELRCDPISGHTALYWYRQSLGQGPEFLIYFQGTGAADDSGLPNDRFFAVRPEGSVSTLKIQRTERGDSAVYLCASSATGSTEAFFGQGTRLTVV.

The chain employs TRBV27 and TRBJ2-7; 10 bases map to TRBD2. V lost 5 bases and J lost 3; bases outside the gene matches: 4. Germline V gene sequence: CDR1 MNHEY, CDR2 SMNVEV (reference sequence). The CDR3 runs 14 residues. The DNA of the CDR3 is TGTGCCAGCAGTGTCATAGCGGGAGGCTACGAGCAGTACTTC. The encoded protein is CASSVIAGGYEQYF.

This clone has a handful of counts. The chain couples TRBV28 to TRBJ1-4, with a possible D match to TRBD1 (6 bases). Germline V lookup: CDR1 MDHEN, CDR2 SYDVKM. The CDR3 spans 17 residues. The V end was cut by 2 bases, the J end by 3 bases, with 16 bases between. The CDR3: CASSLITRGGANEKLFF. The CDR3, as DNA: TGTGCCAGCAGTTTAATAACCCGAGGGGGGGCTAATGAAAAACTGTTTTTT.

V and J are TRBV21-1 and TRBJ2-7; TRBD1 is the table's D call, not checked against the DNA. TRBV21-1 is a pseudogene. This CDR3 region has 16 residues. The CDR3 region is CASSKEECRVGYEQYV. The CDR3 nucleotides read TGTGCCAGCAGCAAAGAAGAATGCAGGGTGGGCTACGAGCAGTACGTC.

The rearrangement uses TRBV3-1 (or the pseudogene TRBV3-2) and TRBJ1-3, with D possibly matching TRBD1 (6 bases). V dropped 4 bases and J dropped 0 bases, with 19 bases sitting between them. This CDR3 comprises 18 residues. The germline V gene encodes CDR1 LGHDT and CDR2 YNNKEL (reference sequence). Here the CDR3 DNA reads TGTGCCAGCAGCCGCTTAGGGGGTACAGGGAGCTCTGGAAACACCATATATTTT. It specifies CASSRLGGTGSSGNTIYF.

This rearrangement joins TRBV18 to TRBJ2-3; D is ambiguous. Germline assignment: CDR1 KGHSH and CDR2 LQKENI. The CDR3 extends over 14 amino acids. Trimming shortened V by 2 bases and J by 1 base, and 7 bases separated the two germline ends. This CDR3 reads CASSPFQGTDTQYF. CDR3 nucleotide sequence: TGTGCCAGCTCACCATTTCAGGGCACAGATACGCAGTATTTT.

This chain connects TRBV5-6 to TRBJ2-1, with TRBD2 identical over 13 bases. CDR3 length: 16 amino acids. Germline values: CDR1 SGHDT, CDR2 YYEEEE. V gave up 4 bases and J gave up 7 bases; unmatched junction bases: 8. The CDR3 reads CASSTTLAGGTNEQFF. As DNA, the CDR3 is TGTGCCAGCAGCACCACACTAGCGGGAGGGACTAATGAGCAGTTCTTC.

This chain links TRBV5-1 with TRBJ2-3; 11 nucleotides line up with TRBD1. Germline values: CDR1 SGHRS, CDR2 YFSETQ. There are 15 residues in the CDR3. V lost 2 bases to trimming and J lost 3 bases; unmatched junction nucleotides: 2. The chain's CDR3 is CASSLGQGATDTQYF. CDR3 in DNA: TGCGCCAGCAGCTTAGGACAGGGGGCGACAGATACGCAGTATTTT.

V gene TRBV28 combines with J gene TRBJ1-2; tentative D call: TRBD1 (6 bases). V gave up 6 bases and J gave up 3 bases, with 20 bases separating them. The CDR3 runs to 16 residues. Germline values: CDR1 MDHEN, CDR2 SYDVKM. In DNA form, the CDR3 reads TGTGCCAGCAGGGGATCAGGGGCTAATAAGGACTATGGCTACACCTTC. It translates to CASRGSGANKDYGYTF.

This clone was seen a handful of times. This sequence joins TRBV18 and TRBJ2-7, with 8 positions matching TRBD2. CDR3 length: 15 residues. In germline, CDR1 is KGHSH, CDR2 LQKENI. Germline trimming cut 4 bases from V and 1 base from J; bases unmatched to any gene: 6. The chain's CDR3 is CASSLGVAGSYEQYV. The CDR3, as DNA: TGTGCCAGCTCACTCGGTGTAGCGGGGTCCTACGAGCAGTACGTC.

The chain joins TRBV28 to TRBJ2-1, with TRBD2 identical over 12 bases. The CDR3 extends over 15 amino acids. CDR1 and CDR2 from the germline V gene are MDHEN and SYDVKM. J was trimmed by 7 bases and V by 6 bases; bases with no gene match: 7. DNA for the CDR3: TGTGCCAGCAGCCTGACTAGCGGGAGTACTAATGAGCAGTTCTTC. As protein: CASSLTSGSTNEQFF. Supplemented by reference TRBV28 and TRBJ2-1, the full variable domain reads DVKVTQSSRYLVKRTGEKVFLECVQDMDHENMFWYRQDPGLGLRLIYFSYDVKMKEKGDIPEGYSVSREKKERFSLILESASTNQTSMYLCASSLTSGSTNEQFFGPGTRLTVL.

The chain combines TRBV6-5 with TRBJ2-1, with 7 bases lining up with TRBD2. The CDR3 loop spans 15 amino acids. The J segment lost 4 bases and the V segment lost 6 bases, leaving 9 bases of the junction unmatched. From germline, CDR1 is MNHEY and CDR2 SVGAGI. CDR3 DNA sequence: TGTGCCAGCAGGGCTGTACTAGCGAATTACAATGAGCAGTTCTTC. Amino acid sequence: CASRAVLANYNEQFF.